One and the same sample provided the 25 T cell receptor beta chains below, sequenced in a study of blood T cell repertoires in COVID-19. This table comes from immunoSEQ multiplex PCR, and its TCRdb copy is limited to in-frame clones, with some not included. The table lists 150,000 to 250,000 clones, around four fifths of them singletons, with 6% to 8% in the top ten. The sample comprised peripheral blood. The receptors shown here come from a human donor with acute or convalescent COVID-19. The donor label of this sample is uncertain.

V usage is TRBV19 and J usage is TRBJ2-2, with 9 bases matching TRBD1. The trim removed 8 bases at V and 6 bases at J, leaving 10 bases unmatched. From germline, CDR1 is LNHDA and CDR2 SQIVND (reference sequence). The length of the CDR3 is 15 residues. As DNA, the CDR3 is TGTGCCAGTTCTCCGGGACAGGGCTATCCCGGGGAGCTGTTTTTT. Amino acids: CASSPGQGYPGELFF.

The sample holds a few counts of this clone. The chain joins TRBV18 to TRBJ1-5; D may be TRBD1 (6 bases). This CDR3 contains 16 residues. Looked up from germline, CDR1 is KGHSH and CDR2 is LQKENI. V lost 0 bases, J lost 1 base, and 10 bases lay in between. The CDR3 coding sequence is TGTGCCAGCTCACCACCGCCCACAGGGAGCAATCAGCCCCAGCATTTT. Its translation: CASSPPPTGSNQPQHF. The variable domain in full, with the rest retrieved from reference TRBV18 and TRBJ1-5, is NAGVMQNPRHLVRRRGQEARLRCSPMKGHSHVYWYRQLPEEGLKFMVYLQKENIIDESGMPKERFSAEFPKEGPSILRIQQVVRGDSAAYFCASSPPPTGSNQPQHFGDGTRLSIL.

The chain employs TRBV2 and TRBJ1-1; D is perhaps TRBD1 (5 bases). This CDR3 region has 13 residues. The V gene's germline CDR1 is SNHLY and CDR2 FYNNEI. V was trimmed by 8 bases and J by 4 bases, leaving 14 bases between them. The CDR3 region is CASHLTQGTEAFF. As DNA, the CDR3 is TGTGCCAGCCACCTCACCCAGGGCACTGAAGCTTTCTTT.

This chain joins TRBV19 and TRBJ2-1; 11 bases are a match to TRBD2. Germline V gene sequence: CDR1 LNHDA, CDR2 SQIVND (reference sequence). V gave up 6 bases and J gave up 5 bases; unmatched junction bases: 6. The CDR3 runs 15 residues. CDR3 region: CASSPGTSGNNEQFF. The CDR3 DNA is TGTGCCAGTAGCCCCGGGACTAGCGGTAACAATGAGCAGTTCTTC. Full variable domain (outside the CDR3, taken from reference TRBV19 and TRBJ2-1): DGGITQSPKYLFRKEGQNVTLSCEQNLNHDAMYWYRQDPGQGLRLIYYSQIVNDFQKGDIAEGYSVSREKKESFPLTVTSAQKNPTAFYLCASSPGTSGNNEQFFGPGTRLTVL.

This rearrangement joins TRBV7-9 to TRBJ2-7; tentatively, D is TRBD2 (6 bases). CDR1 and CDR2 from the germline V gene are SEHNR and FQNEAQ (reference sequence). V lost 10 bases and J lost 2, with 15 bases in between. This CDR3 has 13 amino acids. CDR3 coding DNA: TGTGCCACCGCCCTTAGCGGAACCTACGAGCAGTACTTC. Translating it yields CATALSGTYEQYF.

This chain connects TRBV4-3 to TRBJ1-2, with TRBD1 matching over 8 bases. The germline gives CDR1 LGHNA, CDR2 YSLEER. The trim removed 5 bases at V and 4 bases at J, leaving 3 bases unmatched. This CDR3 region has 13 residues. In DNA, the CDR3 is TGCGCCAGCAGCTACGGACAGGGCTATGGCTACACCTTC. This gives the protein CASSYGQGYGYTF.

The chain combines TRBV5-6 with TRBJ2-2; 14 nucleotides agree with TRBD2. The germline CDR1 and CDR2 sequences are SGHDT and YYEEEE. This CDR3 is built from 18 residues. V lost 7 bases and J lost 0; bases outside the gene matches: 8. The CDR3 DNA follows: TGTGCCAGCGCCATACAGACTAGCGGGAGGGCGAACACCGGGGAGCTGTTTTTT. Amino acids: CASAIQTSGRANTGELFF.

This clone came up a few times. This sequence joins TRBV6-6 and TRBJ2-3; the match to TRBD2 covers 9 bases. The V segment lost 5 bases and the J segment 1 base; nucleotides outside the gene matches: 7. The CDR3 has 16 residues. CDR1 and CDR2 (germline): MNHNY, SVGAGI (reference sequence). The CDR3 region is CASSGATSGRTDTQYF. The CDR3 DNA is TGTGCCAGCAGTGGCGCGACTAGCGGTCGCACAGATACGCAGTATTTT.

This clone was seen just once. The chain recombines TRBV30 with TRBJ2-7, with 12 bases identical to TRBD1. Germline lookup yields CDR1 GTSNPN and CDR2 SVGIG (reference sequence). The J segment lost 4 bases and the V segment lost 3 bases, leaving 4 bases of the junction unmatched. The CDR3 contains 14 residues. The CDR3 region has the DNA TGTGCCTGGAGGCGGGACAGGGGGCTTTACGAGCAGTACTTC. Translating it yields CAWRRDRGLYEQYF.

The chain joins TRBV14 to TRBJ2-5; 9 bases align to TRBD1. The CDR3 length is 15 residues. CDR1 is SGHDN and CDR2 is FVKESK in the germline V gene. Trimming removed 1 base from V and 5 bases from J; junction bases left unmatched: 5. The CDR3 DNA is TGTGCCAGCAGCCAAGGGGACAGGGTGTGGGAGACCCAGTACTTC. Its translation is CASSQGDRVWETQYF.

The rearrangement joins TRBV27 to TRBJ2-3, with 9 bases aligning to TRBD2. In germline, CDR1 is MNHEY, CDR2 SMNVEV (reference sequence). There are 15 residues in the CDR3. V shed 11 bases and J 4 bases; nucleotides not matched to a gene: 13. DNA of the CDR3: TGTGCCTCGCGGAGGCGGGAGGGCCGGGCAGATACGCAGTATTTT. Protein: CASRRREGRADTQYF.

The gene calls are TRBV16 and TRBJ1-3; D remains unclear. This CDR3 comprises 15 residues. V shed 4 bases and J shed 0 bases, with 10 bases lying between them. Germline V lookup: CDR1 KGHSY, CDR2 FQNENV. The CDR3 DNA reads TGTGCCAGCAGCCCCCCCCCGAGCTCTGGAAACACCATATATTTT. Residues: CASSPPPSSGNTIYF.

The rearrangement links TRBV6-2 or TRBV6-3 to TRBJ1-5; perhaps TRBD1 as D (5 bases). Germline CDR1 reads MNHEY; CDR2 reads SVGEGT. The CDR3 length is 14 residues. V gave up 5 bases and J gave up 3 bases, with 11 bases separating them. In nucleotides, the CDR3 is TGTGCCAGCAGTCGTGACAGTTTCAATCAGCCCCAGCATTTT. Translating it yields CASSRDSFNQPQHF.

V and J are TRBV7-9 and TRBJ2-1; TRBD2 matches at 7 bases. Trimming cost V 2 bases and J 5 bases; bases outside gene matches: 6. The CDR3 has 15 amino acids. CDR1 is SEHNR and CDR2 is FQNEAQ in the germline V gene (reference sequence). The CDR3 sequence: CASSLLAGANNEQFF. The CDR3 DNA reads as TGTGCCAGCAGCTTACTGGCGGGAGCTAACAATGAGCAGTTCTTC.

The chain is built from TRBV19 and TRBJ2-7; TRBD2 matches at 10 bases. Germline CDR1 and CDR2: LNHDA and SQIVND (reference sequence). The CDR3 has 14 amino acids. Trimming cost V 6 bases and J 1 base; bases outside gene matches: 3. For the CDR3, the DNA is TGTGCCAGTAGGGCTAGCGGGAGATCCTACGAGCAGTACTTC. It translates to CASRASGRSYEQYF.

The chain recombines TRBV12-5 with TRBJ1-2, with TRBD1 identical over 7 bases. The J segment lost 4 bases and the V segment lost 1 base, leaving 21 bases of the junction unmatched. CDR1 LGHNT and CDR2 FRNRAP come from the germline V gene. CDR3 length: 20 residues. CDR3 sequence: CASGLEQATSDRERGYGYTF. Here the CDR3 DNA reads TGTGCTAGTGGTTTGGAACAGGCAACAAGCGACAGGGAAAGAGGCTATGGCTACACCTTC.

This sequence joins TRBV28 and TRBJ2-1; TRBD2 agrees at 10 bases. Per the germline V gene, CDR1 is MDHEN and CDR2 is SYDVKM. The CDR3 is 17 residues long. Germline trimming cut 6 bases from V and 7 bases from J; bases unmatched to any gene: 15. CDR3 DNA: TGTGCCAGCAGCACTCGAGCGGGAGGGTCCTCTTCTAATGAGCAGTTCTTC. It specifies CASSTRAGGSSSNEQFF.

CDR3 amino acids: CASSFGGNGNTIYF. DNA of the CDR3: TGTGCCAGCAGCTTTGGAGGGAACGGAAACACCATATATTTT. The chain employs TRBV7-2 and TRBJ1-3; unclear D gene. Trimming took off 3 bases at V and 4 bases at J, with 10 bases between the two ends. The CDR3 is 14 amino acids. The germline V gene encodes CDR1 SGHTA and CDR2 FQGNSA. Based on the CDR3 plus reference TRBV7-2 and TRBJ1-3, the full variable domain is GAGVSQSPSNKVTEKGKDVELRCDPISGHTALYWYRQSLGQGLEFLIYFQGNSAPDKSGLPSDRFSAERTGGSVSTLTIQRTQQEDSAVYLCASSFGGNGNTIYFGEGSWLTVV.

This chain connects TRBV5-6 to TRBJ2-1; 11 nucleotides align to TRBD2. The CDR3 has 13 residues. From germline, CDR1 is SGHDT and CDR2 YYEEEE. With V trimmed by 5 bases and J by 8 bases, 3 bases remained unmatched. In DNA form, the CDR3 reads TGTGCCAGCAGGACTAGCGGGAAGTATGAGCAGTTCTTC. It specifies CASRTSGKYEQFF.

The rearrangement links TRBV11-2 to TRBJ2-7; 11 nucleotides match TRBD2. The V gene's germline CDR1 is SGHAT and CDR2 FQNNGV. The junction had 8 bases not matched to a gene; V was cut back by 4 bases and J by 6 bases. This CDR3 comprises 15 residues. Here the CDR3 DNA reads TGTGCCAGCAGCTCACCTATAGCGGGAGGGCTCGAGCAGTACTTC. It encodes CASSSPIAGGLEQYF.

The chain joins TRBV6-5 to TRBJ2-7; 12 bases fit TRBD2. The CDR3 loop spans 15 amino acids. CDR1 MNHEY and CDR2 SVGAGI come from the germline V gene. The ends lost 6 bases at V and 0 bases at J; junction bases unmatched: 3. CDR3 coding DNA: TGTGCCAGCAGGACTAGCGGGGGTTACTCCTACGAGCAGTACTTC. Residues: CASRTSGGYSYEQYF.

The CDR3 protein is CASSPRGRQGPEKLFF. The CDR3 DNA sequence: TGTGCCAGCAGCCCAAGGGGCAGACAGGGGCCCGAAAAACTGTTTTTT. The V call is TRBV5-8, the J call TRBJ1-4, with 8 bases fitting TRBD1. Germline CDR1 is SGHTS and CDR2 is YDEGEE. The J segment lost 8 bases and the V segment lost 4 bases, leaving 13 bases of the junction unmatched. The CDR3 sequence is 16 residues long.

CDR3 in DNA: TGTGCCAGCAGACGGGCGGGACCGAATAATGAAAAACTGTTTTTT. This gives the protein CASRRAGPNNEKLFF. This chain joins TRBV6-5 and TRBJ1-4; maybe TRBD1 (5 bases). Germline loops: CDR1 MNHEY, CDR2 SVGAGI. The V end was cut by 6 bases, the J end by 4 bases, with 15 bases between. The CDR3 totals 15 residues.

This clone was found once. The CDR3 sequence: CASSQPPSVSNTGELFF. The CDR3 coding sequence is TGCGCCAGCAGCCAACCACCTAGCGTCTCGAACACCGGGGAGCTGTTTTTT. The chain carries TRBV4-1 and TRBJ2-2, with a tentative D call TRBD2 (6 bases). Germline values: CDR1 MGHRA, CDR2 YSYEKL. CDR3 size: 17 residues. Trimming stripped 2 bases from V and 0 bases from J, with 13 bases between.

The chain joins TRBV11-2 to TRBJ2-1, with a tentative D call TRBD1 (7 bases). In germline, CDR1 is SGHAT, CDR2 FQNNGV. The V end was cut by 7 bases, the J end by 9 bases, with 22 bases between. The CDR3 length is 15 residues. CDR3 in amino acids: CASTSRGVWGSEQFF. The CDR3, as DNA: TGTGCCAGCACCTCCAGGGGGGTCTGGGGTAGTGAGCAGTTCTTC.